Listed below are T cell receptor beta chains from one sample, sequenced in a study of blood T cell repertoires in COVID-19. TCRdb's copy holds only in-frame clones and misses some; the assay was immunoSEQ multiplex PCR. The top ten hold around 2.3% of the sample, which has approximately 140,000 clones, 75% to 90% seen once. The sample was PBMCs or T cells enriched from blood (not recorded which). These receptors came from a woman between 45 and 60 years old who had recovered from COVID-19. Both conserved end residues are part of each CDR3. The D gene is left open where the match is weak. The size of a clone is reported for some rows only, either as once, few or many, or as a class for expanded clones.

size | J | length | D | V | CDR3 | DNA
- | TRBJ2-7 | 14 | - | TRBV5-4 | CASSLEATSYEQYF | TGTGCCAGCAGCTTGGAGGCGACTAGCTACGAGCAGTACTTC
- | TRBJ2-7 | 15 | TRBD2 | TRBV6-5 | CASSYAGTSGYEQYF | TGTGCCAGCAGTTACGCTGGGACTAGCGGTTACGAGCAGTACTTC
few | TRBJ1-1 | 12 | - | TRBV5-5 | CASSLTRIEAFF | TGTGCCAGCAGCTTGACACGAATTGAAGCTTTCTTT
- | TRBJ1-1 | 17 | - | TRBV11-3 | CASRRLRTAPMNTEAFF | TGTGCCAGCAGACGACTGAGGACAGCACCCATGAACACTGAAGCTTTCTTT
- | TRBJ2-1 | 13 | - | TRBV5-1 | CASSLEAGNEQFF | TGCGCCAGCAGCTTGGAGGCGGGCAATGAGCAGTTCTTC
- | TRBJ1-3 | 13 | - | TRBV12-3/TRBV12-4 | CASSSGAGNTIYF | TGTGCCAGCAGTTCAGGGGCTGGAAACACCATATATTTT
- | TRBJ2-7 | 13 | - | TRBV2 | CASSEGPLVEQYF | TGTGCCAGCAGTGAAGGGCCCCTCGTGGAGCAGTACTTC
- | TRBJ2-7 | 13 | TRBD1 | TRBV27 | CASSSGGPYEQYF | TGTGCCAGCAGTTCAGGGGGCCCCTACGAGCAGTACTTC
- | TRBJ2-2 | 14 | - | TRBV10-1 | CASSLGQGTGELFF | TGCGCCAGCAGTTTGGGTCAGGGTACCGGGGAGCTGTTTTTT
- | TRBJ2-1 | 15 | - | TRBV19 | CASSISPFLSNEQFF | TGTGCCAGTAGTATATCCCCCTTCCTTAGTAATGAGCAGTTCTTC
- | TRBJ1-1 | 18 | - | TRBV14 | CASSPEEPFIFMNTEAFF | TGTGCCAGCAGCCCGGAGGAGCCCTTCATTTTCATGAACACTGAAGCTTTCTTT
once | TRBJ2-7 | 13 | - | TRBV6-6 | CASSSLSTYEQYF | TGTGCCAGCAGTTCCCTTAGCACCTACGAGCAGTACTTC
- | TRBJ1-1 | 13 | - | TRBV6-4 | CASSDWTGTEAFF | TGTGCCAGCAGTGATTGGACTGGCACTGAAGCTTTCTTT
- | TRBJ2-3 | 13 | - | TRBV3-1/TRBV3-2 | CASSQGQADTQYF | TGTGCCAGCAGCCAGGGGCAGGCAGATACGCAGTATTTT
- | TRBJ2-5 | 13 | - | TRBV24-1 | CATSDPLRETQYF | TGTGCCACCAGTGATCCACTGCGAGAGACCCAGTACTTC
- | TRBJ1-1 | 15 | - | TRBV2 | CASREGRHQNTEAFF | TGTGCCAGCAGGGAAGGGAGGCACCAGAACACTGAAGCTTTCTTT
- | TRBJ1-2 | 13 | - | TRBV5-1 | CASSLGQGDGYTF | TGCGCCAGCAGCTTGGGGCAGGGCGATGGCTACACCTTC
- | TRBJ2-3 | 18 | TRBD2 | TRBV11-3 | CASSPQAGGPLGTDTQYF | TGTGCCAGCAGTCCGCAGGCGGGGGGGCCTCTCGGCACAGATACGCAGTATTTT
- | TRBJ2-7 | 17 | - | TRBV3-1/TRBV3-2 | CASSLKAKTGSADEQYF | TGTGCCAGCAGCCTTAAGGCTAAGACAGGCTCGGCCGACGAGCAGTACTTC
- | TRBJ2-2 | 14 | TRBD2 | TRBV6-5 | CASPGGSNTGELFF | TGTGCCAGCCCGGGGGGATCGAACACCGGGGAGCTGTTTTTT
- | TRBJ1-2 | 15 | TRBD1 | TRBV11-2 | CASTTNSDRAVGYTF | TGTGCCAGCACCACTAACTCGGACAGGGCCGTGGGCTACACCTTC
- | TRBJ1-5 | 16 | TRBD1 | TRBV19 | CASSIKGAYSNQPQHF | TGTGCCAGTAGTATCAAGGGGGCTTATAGCAATCAGCCCCAGCATTTT
- | TRBJ2-1 | 14 | - | TRBV4-2 | CASSQDRVANEQFF | TGTGCCAGCAGCCAAGATCGAGTCGCAAATGAGCAGTTCTTC
- | TRBJ1-1 | 17 | TRBD1 | TRBV27 | CASSLTWDRAENTEAFF | TGTGCCAGCAGTTTGACGTGGGACAGGGCGGAGAACACTGAAGCTTTCTTT
- | TRBJ2-7 | 14 | TRBD1 | TRBV5-1 | CASSTGTAPYEQYF | TGCGCCAGCAGCACTGGGACAGCCCCCTACGAGCAGTACTTC
once | TRBJ1-1 | 15 | - | TRBV5-1 | CASSPSTLGRTEAFF | TGCGCCAGCAGCCCTTCCACTTTGGGCCGGACTGAAGCTTTCTTT
- | TRBJ2-1 | 15 | TRBD2 | TRBV10-1 | CASSEKSGGYNEQFF | TGCGCCAGCAGTGAGAAGAGCGGGGGATACAATGAGCAGTTCTTC
- | TRBJ2-7 | 15 | - | TRBV6-2/TRBV6-3 | CASSYSQGISYEQYF | TGTGCCAGCAGTTACTCGCAGGGGATCTCCTACGAGCAGTACTTC
few | TRBJ2-7 | 13 | TRBD2 | TRBV7-2 | CASSLGLAFEQYF | TGTGCCAGCAGCTTAGGACTAGCGTTTGAGCAGTACTTC